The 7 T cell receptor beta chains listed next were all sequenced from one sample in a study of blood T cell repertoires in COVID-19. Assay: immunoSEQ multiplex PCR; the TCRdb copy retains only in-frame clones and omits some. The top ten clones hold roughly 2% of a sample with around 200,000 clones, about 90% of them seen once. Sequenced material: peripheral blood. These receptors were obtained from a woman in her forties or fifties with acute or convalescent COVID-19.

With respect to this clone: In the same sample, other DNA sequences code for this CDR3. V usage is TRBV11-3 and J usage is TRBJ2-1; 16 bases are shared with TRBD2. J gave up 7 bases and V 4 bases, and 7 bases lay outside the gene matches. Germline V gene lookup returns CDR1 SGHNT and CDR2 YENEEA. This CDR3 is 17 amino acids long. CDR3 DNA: TGTGCCAGCAGCTCAGGGACTAGCGGGAGGGCGGGAAATGAGCAGTTCTTC. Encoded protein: CASSSGTSGRAGNEQFF.

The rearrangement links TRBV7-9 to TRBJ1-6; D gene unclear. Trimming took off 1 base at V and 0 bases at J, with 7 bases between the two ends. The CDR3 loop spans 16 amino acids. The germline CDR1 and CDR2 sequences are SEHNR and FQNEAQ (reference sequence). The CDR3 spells CASSLGTGSYNSPLHF. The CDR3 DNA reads TGTGCCAGCAGCTTAGGAACCGGCTCCTATAATTCACCCCTCCACTTT.

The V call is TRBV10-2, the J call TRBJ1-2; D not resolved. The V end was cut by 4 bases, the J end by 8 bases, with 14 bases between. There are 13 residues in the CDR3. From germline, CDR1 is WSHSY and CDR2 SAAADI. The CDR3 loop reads CASSVAGVRGYTF. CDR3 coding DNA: TGCGCCAGCAGTGTCGCGGGCGTAAGGGGCTACACCTTC.

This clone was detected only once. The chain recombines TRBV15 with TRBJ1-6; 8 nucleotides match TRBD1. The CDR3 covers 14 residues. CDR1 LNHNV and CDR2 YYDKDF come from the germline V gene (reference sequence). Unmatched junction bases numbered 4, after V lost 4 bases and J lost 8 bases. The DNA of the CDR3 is TGTGCCACCAGCAACCGGGACAGGCATTCACCCCTCCACTTT. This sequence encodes CATSNRDRHSPLHF.

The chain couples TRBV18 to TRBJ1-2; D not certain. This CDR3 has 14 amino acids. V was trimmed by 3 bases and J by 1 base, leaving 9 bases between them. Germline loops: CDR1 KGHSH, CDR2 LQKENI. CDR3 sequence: CASSPRQDNYGYTF. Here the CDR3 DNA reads TGTGCCAGCTCACCCCGTCAGGATAACTATGGCTACACCTTC.

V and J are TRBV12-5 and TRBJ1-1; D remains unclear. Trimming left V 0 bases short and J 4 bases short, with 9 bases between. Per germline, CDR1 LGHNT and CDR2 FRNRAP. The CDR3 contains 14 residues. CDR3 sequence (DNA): TGTGCTAGTGGTTTGGTATTTTCAGGCACTGAAGCTTTCTTT. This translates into CASGLVFSGTEAFF.

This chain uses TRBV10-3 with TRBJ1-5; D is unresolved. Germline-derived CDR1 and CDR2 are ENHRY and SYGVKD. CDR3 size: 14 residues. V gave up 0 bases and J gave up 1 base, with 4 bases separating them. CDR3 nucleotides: TGTGCCATCAGTGAGTCGAGGAGCAATCAGCCCCAGCATTTT. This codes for CAISESRSNQPQHF.